The T cell receptor beta chain described here comes from a study of cytomegalovirus exposure and HLA in healthy donors. The sample holds a few counts of this clone. Antigen specificity is unknown. The primer mix had 60 Vbeta and 13 Jbeta primers. Original processing notes: Approximately 11 million of the about 80 million unique TCR beta chains counted in a later analysis were shared. Some clones are missing from TCRdb's copy, which holds only in-frame ones; the method was immunoSEQ multiplex PCR. The V and J calls and the clone size are those of that table, but D and trimming were determined from the DNA. Among over 150,000 clones listed, 78% were seen once. CDR3 length: 15 residues. J gave up 6 bases and V 1 base, and 5 bases lay outside the gene matches. Germline CDR1 and CDR2: SGDLS and YYNGEE. Regarding the study as a whole: The likely origin of a cluster of highly shared sequence variants was a sequencing artifact.

This chain uses TRBV9 with TRBJ2-3; 10 bases fit TRBD2. Sequencing was done on a sample of PBMCs. The sequence came from a woman in her forties or fifties in good health and CMV-seropositive. The CDR3: CASSVTSGAGDTQYF. CDR3 sequence (DNA): TGTGCCAGCAGCGTAACTAGCGGGGCCGGGGATACGCAGTATTTT.